One and the same sample provided the 5 T cell receptor beta chains below, sequenced in a study of blood T cell repertoires in COVID-19. TCRdb's table, derived via immunoSEQ multiplex PCR, lists solely in-frame clones and lacks some. The sample lists fewer than 80,000 clones, 85% to 90% occurring once. The sequenced material came from peripheral blood. These receptors were collected from a man in his 70s with acute or convalescent COVID-19.

This clone was found a few times. V and J are TRBV5-1 and TRBJ1-1, with a tentative D call TRBD1 (6 bases). CDR3 size: 14 residues. V lost 4 bases, J lost 1 base, and 11 bases lay in between. The V gene's germline CDR1 is SGHRS and CDR2 YFSETQ. CDR3 DNA: TGCGCCAGCAGCGTACAGGGCAAGAACACTGAAGCTTTCTTT. Its translation is CASSVQGKNTEAFF. Full variable domain (rest looked up from reference TRBV5-1 and TRBJ1-1): KAGVTQTPRYLIKTRGQQVTLSCSPISGHRSVSWYQQTPGQGLQFLFEYFSETQRNKGNFPGRFSGRQFSNSRSEMNVSTLELGDSALYLCASSVQGKNTEAFFGQGTRLTVV.

This clone occurred a few times. V usage is TRBV7-9 and J usage is TRBJ2-7, with 7 nucleotides matching TRBD1. J was trimmed by 7 bases and V by 5 bases; bases with no gene match: 17. Germline lookup yields CDR1 SEHNR and CDR2 FQNEAQ (reference sequence). This CDR3 is 16 amino acids long. Here the CDR3 DNA reads TGTGCCAGCAGCCCAAAGGTTCGGCTCGCGACAGGGGAGCAGTACTTC. It is translated as CASSPKVRLATGEQYF. Full variable domain (remainder filled in from reference TRBV7-9 and TRBJ2-7): DTGVSQNPRHKITKRGQNVTFRCDPISEHNRLYWYRQTLGQGPEFLTYFQNEAQLEKSRLLSDRFSAERPKGSFSTLEIQRTEQGDSAMYLCASSPKVRLATGEQYFGPGTRLTVT.

V usage is TRBV10-3 and J usage is TRBJ2-7; TRBD2 matches 7 bases. The germline CDR1 and CDR2 sequences are ENHRY and SYGVKD. CDR3 length: 13 residues. After removal of 6 bases from V and 6 bases from J, the junction contained 8 bases not matched to a gene. CDR3 in amino acids: CAISSVTSSEQYF. DNA of the CDR3: TGTGCCATCAGCTCTGTGACTAGCAGCGAGCAGTACTTC.

V is TRBV14 and J is TRBJ2-3; D uncertain. V lost 0 bases to trimming and J lost 4 bases, with 5 bases between them. The CDR3 extends over 13 amino acids. Per the germline V gene, CDR1 is SGHDN and CDR2 is FVKESK. CDR3 loop: CASSQDLPDTQYF. DNA of the CDR3: TGTGCCAGCAGCCAAGACCTCCCAGATACGCAGTATTTT.

The chain recombines TRBV5-6 with TRBJ2-1, with D possibly matching TRBD2 (7 bases). V was trimmed by 0 bases and J by 4 bases, leaving 11 bases between them. Germline CDR1 SGHDT, CDR2 YYEEEE. The CDR3 is 15 residues long. The CDR3: CASSLARGLYNEQFF. As DNA, the CDR3 is TGTGCCAGCAGCTTGGCCAGGGGACTATACAATGAGCAGTTCTTC.